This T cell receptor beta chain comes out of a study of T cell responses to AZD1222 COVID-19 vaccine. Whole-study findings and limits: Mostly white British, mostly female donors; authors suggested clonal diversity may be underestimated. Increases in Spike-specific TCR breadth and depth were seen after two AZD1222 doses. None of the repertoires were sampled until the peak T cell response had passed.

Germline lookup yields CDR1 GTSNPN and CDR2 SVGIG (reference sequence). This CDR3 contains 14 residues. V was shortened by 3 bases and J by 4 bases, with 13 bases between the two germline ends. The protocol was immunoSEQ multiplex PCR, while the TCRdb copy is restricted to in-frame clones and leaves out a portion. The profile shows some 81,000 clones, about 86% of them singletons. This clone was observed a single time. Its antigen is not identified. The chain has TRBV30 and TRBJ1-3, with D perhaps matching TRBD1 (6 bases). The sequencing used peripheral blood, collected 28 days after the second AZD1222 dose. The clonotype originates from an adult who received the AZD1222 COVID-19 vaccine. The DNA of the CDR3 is TGTGCCTGGAGCCTTAAGGGGGGAGGAAACACCATATATTTT. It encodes CAWSLKGGGNTIYF.